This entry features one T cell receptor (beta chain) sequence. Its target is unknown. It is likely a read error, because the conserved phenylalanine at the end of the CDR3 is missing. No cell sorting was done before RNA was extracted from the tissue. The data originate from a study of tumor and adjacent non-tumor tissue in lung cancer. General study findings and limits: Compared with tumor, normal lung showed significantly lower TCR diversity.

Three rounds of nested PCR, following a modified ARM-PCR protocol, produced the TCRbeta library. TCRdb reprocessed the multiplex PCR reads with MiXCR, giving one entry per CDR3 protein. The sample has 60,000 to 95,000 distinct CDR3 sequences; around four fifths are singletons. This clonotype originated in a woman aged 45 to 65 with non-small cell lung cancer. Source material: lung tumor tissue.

CDR3 sequence reads: CASRGWDRGSYEQYI. Written as DNA, the CDR3 is TGCGCCAGCAGAGGATGGGACAGGGGCTCCTACGAGCAGTACATC. This chain uses TRBV10-2 with TRBJ2-7; TRBD1 matches at 10 bases. The CDR3 contains 15 residues. Germline V gene lookup returns CDR1 WSHSY and CDR2 SAAADI. Trimming removed 6 bases from V and 0 bases from J; junction bases left unmatched: 5.